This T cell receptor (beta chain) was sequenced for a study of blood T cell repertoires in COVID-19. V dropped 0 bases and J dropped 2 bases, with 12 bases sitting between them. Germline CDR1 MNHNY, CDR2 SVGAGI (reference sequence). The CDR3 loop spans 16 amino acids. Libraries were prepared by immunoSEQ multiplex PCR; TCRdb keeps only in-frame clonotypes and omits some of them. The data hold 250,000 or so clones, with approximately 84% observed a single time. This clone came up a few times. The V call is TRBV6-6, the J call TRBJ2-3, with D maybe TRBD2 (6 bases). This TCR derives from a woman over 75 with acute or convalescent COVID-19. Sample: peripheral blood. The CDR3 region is CASSYSDRDSTDTQYF. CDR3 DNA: TGTGCCAGCAGTTACTCGGACCGGGACTCCACAGATACGCAGTATTTT.